What follows are 3 T cell receptor beta chains derived from one specimen sequenced in a study of blood T cell repertoires in COVID-19. TCRdb's table, derived via immunoSEQ multiplex PCR, lists solely in-frame clones and lacks some. The data hold roughly 250,000 clones, with over 80% observed a single time. The sequencing input was peripheral blood. The receptors derive from a woman aged 40 to 50 with acute or convalescent COVID-19.

This sequence joins TRBV2 and TRBJ2-5; D uncertain. V lost 4 bases to trimming and J lost 2 bases, with 5 bases between them. From germline, CDR1 is SNHLY and CDR2 FYNNEI. This CDR3 has 12 amino acids. The CDR3 protein is CASSGRQETQYF. The DNA of the CDR3 is TGTGCCAGCAGTGGCAGACAAGAGACCCAGTACTTC.

The chain links TRBV11-3 to TRBJ1-1; no clear D. V was shortened by 3 bases and J by 5 bases, with 10 bases between the two germline ends. This CDR3 is built from 13 residues. Germline assignment: CDR1 SGHNT and CDR2 YENEEA. This chain's CDR3 is CASSFSVGTEAFF. DNA for the CDR3: TGTGCCAGCAGCTTTAGCGTTGGGACTGAAGCTTTCTTT.

This chain uses TRBV7-2 with TRBJ1-5; D ambiguous. The length of the CDR3 is 15 residues. V shed 1 base and J shed 3 bases, with 10 bases lying between them. Germline CDR1 SGHTA, CDR2 FQGNSA. CDR3 in DNA: TGTGCCAGCAGCTTAGAAGCACAGCCCAATCAGCCCCAGCATTTT. Translating gives CASSLEAQPNQPQHF.